The next 30 T cell receptor beta chains were all read from a single sample in a study of Ad26.COV2.S vaccination and SARS-CoV-2 variants. The assay was immunoSEQ multiplex PCR, and TCRdb's table has in-frame clones only and misses some. The sample carries 440,000 or so clones, about 90% recorded once. The treatment here: about 20 received Ad26.COV2.S at low or high dose, single or two shots; five or six received placebo; per-sample allocation not given. Material that was analyzed had been drawn on day 63 after the first vaccine or placebo injection. Sequenced material: peripheral blood, taken in a trial of Ad26.COV2.S vaccine versus placebo. The receptors come from a person between 18 and 60 years old who received the Ad26.COV2.S COVID-19 vaccine or a placebo.

V is TRBV27 and J is TRBJ2-1; 7 bases map to TRBD2. This CDR3 has 15 amino acids. Trimming cost V 4 bases and J 3 bases; bases outside gene matches: 6. Per germline, CDR1 MNHEY and CDR2 SMNVEV (reference sequence). CDR3 amino acids: CASSSRGGYYNEQFF. CDR3 sequence (DNA): TGTGCCAGCAGTTCCCGGGGAGGGTACTACAATGAGCAGTTCTTC.

This sequence joins TRBV28 and TRBJ1-2, with D possibly TRBD1 on 6 matching bases. The V end was cut by 8 bases, the J end by 5 bases, with 15 bases between. The V gene's germline CDR1 is MDHEN and CDR2 SYDVKM. CDR3 length: 13 residues. This CDR3 reads CASGRAGAYGYTF. For the CDR3, the DNA is TGTGCCAGCGGGAGGGCGGGGGCTTATGGCTACACCTTC.

The V call is TRBV7-9, the J call TRBJ2-7, with D possibly being TRBD1 or TRBD2 (6 bases each). The germline V gene encodes CDR1 SEHNR and CDR2 FQNEAQ (reference sequence). V was cut by 5 bases and J by 6 bases, with 17 bases left in between. The length of the CDR3 is 14 residues. The CDR3 DNA reads as TGTGCCAGCAGCGCGGGACACGACCCGTTCGAGCAGTACTTC. This gives the protein CASSAGHDPFEQYF.

The rearrangement links TRBV9 to TRBJ2-6; D might be TRBD1 (6 bases). This CDR3 is 18 amino acids long. Germline assignment: CDR1 SGDLS and CDR2 YYNGEE. Trimming took off 5 bases at V and 0 bases at J, with 18 bases between the two ends. The CDR3 spells CASRATGTSGSGANVLTF. The CDR3 nucleotides are TGTGCCAGCAGGGCTACCGGGACATCGGGCTCTGGGGCCAACGTCCTGACTTTC.

This clone appeared once. V and J are TRBV19 and TRBJ1-1, with D perhaps TRBD1 (6 bases). With 5 bases removed from V and 0 bases from J, the gap between germline ends came to 13 bases. Germline CDR1 and CDR2: LNHDA and SQIVND (reference sequence). This CDR3 has 15 residues. The CDR3 DNA reads TGTGCCAGTAGTCCCAGACAGGTAATGAACACTGAAGCTTTCTTT. Protein sequence: CASSPRQVMNTEAFF.

This chain connects TRBV5-4 to TRBJ2-1, with TRBD1 identical over 7 bases. V was pared by 10 bases and J by 4 bases, with 14 bases of the junction left unmatched. CDR1 and CDR2 (germline): SGHNT, YYREEE (reference sequence). The CDR3 consists of 15 residues. Here the CDR3 reads CASTAALRGYNEQFF. Here the CDR3 DNA reads TGTGCCTCAACAGCGGCCCTCAGGGGGTACAATGAGCAGTTCTTC.

The V gene is TRBV2, the J gene TRBJ2-7; 9 positions match TRBD2. The length of the CDR3 is 16 residues. The germline gives CDR1 SNHLY, CDR2 FYNNEI. The V gene end was trimmed by 7 bases and the J gene end by 3 bases; junction bases not matched to a gene: 13. CDR3 in DNA: TGTGCCAGCATGAGGGACATAGCGGGAGCTGGCTACGAGCAGTACTTC. Amino acid sequence: CASMRDIAGAGYEQYF.

The chain carries TRBV5-1 and TRBJ1-4; D not resolved. Germline CDR1 is SGHRS and CDR2 is YFSETQ. CDR3 length equals 16 residues. V was trimmed by 0 bases and J by 5 bases, leaving 14 bases between them. The CDR3 DNA reads TGCGCCAGCAGCTTGGCCGGCGGCAGCTTCAATGAAAAACTGTTTTTT. Its protein product is CASSLAGGSFNEKLFF.

This clone was observed at least ten times. CDR3 DNA sequence: TGTGCCAGCAGCAAAAACGGCCGGACCACGGCTGAAGCTTTCTTT. Translating it yields CASSKNGRTTAEAFF. V is TRBV21-1 and J is TRBJ1-1. TRBV21-1 has pseudogene status. The CDR3 runs to 15 residues.

The table lists this clone with a few counts. The V call is TRBV19, the J call TRBJ1-5; no reliable D call. The CDR3 is 17 amino acids. V gave up 5 bases and J gave up 8 bases, with 25 bases separating them. The V gene's germline CDR1 is LNHDA and CDR2 SQIVND (reference sequence). CDR3 amino acids: CASSPHGVEREVEPQHF. The CDR3, as DNA: TGTGCCAGTAGTCCCCACGGGGTGGAGCGCGAAGTGGAGCCCCAGCATTTT.

The CDR3 nucleotides are TGTGCCAGCTCACCAGGGGGGTTCCACGTTTTCTTC. Its protein product is CASSPGGFHVFF. This sequence joins TRBV18 and TRBJ2-1; a weak D match, TRBD2 (6 bases). The CDR3 runs 12 residues. V shed 2 bases and J shed 16 bases, with 15 bases lying between them. Germline V lookup: CDR1 KGHSH, CDR2 LQKENI.

This chain connects TRBV27 to TRBJ1-2; perhaps TRBD1 as D (5 bases). The CDR3 is 14 amino acids. The ends were cut back, 8 bases at V and 8 bases at J, with 21 bases in the middle. Germline values: CDR1 MNHEY, CDR2 SMNVEV (reference sequence). CDR3 coding DNA: TGTGCCAGCCGCCCGGGGGACCGACCTTGGGGCTACACCTTC. Protein product: CASRPGDRPWGYTF.

The rearrangement links TRBV15 to TRBJ2-1; D gene unclear. This CDR3 is 15 amino acids long. V was cut by 0 bases and J by 1 base, with 7 bases left in between. CDR1 and CDR2 from the germline V gene are LNHNV and YYDKDF (reference sequence). CDR3 sequence: CATSREKDSYNEQFF. Here the CDR3 DNA reads TGTGCCACCAGCAGAGAGAAGGATTCCTACAATGAGCAGTTCTTC.

V gene TRBV4-2 combines with J gene TRBJ1-3; no clear D. The CDR3 runs to 15 residues. V was trimmed by 5 bases and J by 1 base, leaving 12 bases between them. Germline assignment: CDR1 LGHNA and CDR2 YNFKEQ. CDR3: CASSSPLGSGNTIYF. The CDR3, as DNA: TGTGCCAGCAGCTCCCCCTTGGGGTCTGGAAACACCATATATTTT.

The CDR3, as DNA: TGTGCCAGCAGCTCTAGCCAGGGTCATATAGGTGGCTACACCTTC. Its protein is CASSSSQGHIGGYTF. This chain joins TRBV7-2 and TRBJ1-2, with a possible D match to TRBD1 (5 bases). Germline values: CDR1 SGHTA, CDR2 FQGNSA. V was cut by 4 bases and J by 7 bases, with 19 bases left in between. CDR3 length equals 15 residues.

This rearrangement joins TRBV28 to TRBJ1-1, with 7 bases matching TRBD1. V dropped 1 base and J dropped 9; count of bases not matched to a gene: 2. The CDR3 length is 12 residues. Germline assignment: CDR1 MDHEN and CDR2 SYDVKM. CDR3 nucleotide sequence: TGTGCCAGCAGTTTATCGACAGGGAAAGCTTTCTTT. Protein sequence: CASSLSTGKAFF.

The chain's CDR3 is CASSLQGPGEQYF. The CDR3, as DNA: TGTGCCAGCAGTTTACAGGGGCCAGGCGAGCAGTACTTC. The chain couples TRBV12-3 or TRBV12-4 to TRBJ2-7; D is possibly TRBD1 (6 bases). The CDR3 is 13 amino acids. Between the trimmed V and J ends, which lost 2 bases and 6 bases, there was a span of 11 bases.

This chain connects TRBV24-1 to TRBJ2-7, with 16 positions matching TRBD2. V dropped 3 bases and J dropped 3; count of bases not matched to a gene: 10. Germline values: CDR1 KGHDR, CDR2 SFDVKD. The CDR3 has 19 amino acids. CDR3 sequence (DNA): TGTGCCACCAGTGATGCCGCTGGGACTAGCGGGAGGGCCGTCTACGAGCAGTACTTC. Translated, it gives CATSDAAGTSGRAVYEQYF.

The V gene is TRBV5-1, the J gene TRBJ1-1; the D gene is possibly TRBD1 (6 bases). Trimming removed 1 base at V and 1 base at J, with 14 bases between. This CDR3 has 16 residues. Germline V gene sequence: CDR1 SGHRS, CDR2 YFSETQ. The DNA of the CDR3 is TGCGCCAGCAGCTTGTTTGGGCCAGGGGAGAACACTGAAGCTTTCTTT. Translated, it gives CASSLFGPGENTEAFF. The full variable domain, its missing parts supplied by reference TRBV5-1 and TRBJ1-1, is KAGVTQTPRYLIKTRGQQVTLSCSPISGHRSVSWYQQTPGQGLQFLFEYFSETQRNKGNFPGRFSGRQFSNSRSEMNVSTLELGDSALYLCASSLFGPGENTEAFFGQGTRLTVV.

The V gene is TRBV14, the J gene TRBJ1-2; perhaps TRBD1 as D (5 bases). The V gene lost 4 bases and the J gene lost 2 bases, with 20 bases spanning the gap. Germline CDR1 SGHDN, CDR2 FVKESK. The CDR3 has 17 residues. As DNA, the CDR3 is TGTGCCAGCAGCCCTGACCATGGGCCAGGGCTCAACTATGGCTACACCTTC. It codes for CASSPDHGPGLNYGYTF.

V and J are TRBV10-3 and TRBJ1-2; 7 bases align to TRBD1. Trimming removed 3 bases from V and 4 bases from J; junction bases left unmatched: 5. The germline gives CDR1 ENHRY, CDR2 SYGVKD. CDR3 length: 14 amino acids. CDR3 protein: CAISDGTAPYGYTF. The CDR3 region has the DNA TGTGCCATCAGTGATGGGACAGCGCCCTATGGCTACACCTTC.

The rearrangement uses TRBV19 and TRBJ2-7; 9 nucleotides line up with TRBD1. The germline V gene encodes CDR1 LNHDA and CDR2 SQIVND (reference sequence). V was pared by 5 bases and J by 5 bases, with 4 bases of the junction left unmatched. The CDR3 runs 13 residues. The CDR3 coding sequence is TGTGCCAGTAGTCCCACAGGGGGCCACGAGCAGTACTTC. This translates into CASSPTGGHEQYF. The full variable domain, rest sourced from reference TRBV19 and TRBJ2-7, is DGGITQSPKYLFRKEGQNVTLSCEQNLNHDAMYWYRQDPGQGLRLIYYSQIVNDFQKGDIAEGYSVSREKKESFPLTVTSAQKNPTAFYLCASSPTGGHEQYFGPGTRLTVT.

J is TRBJ2-1 and V is TRBV5-6; possibly TRBD1 for D (6 bases). The CDR3 loop spans 11 amino acids. Germline-derived CDR1 and CDR2 are SGHDT and YYEEEE. Trimming removed 3 bases from V and 9 bases from J, with 7 bases in between. CDR3 sequence reads: CASSYRAEQFF. CDR3 coding DNA: TGTGCCAGCAGCTACAGGGCTGAGCAGTTCTTC.

This clone appeared once. V and J are TRBV10-3 and TRBJ1-2; TRBD1 matches 10 bases. V lost 11 bases to trimming and J lost 2 bases; unmatched junction nucleotides: 5. This CDR3 contains 13 residues. From germline, CDR1 is ENHRY and CDR2 SYGVKD. CDR3 nucleotides: TGTGCCGCCTGGACAGGGGGAAACTATGGCTACACCTTC. Protein sequence: CAAWTGGNYGYTF.

This chain links TRBV28 with TRBJ2-5; D is ambiguous. CDR3 length: 13 amino acids. Per the germline V gene, CDR1 is MDHEN and CDR2 is SYDVKM. The ends were cut back, 3 bases at V and 2 bases at J, with 7 bases in the middle. CDR3 DNA sequence: TGTGCCAGCAGTTTTACACCACAAGAGACCCAGTACTTC. This encodes CASSFTPQETQYF.

This chain uses TRBV2 with TRBJ1-5, with 9 bases lining up with TRBD1. The CDR3 covers 17 residues. Germline V CDR1 and CDR2: SNHLY, FYNNEI. The V and J ends lost 4 bases and 5 bases, in that order; junction bases with no gene match: 12. The CDR3: CASSGQQGAVVDQPQHF. The CDR3 coding sequence is TGTGCCAGCAGTGGACAACAGGGGGCGGTGGTTGATCAGCCCCAGCATTTT. Variable domain in full (rest from reference TRBV2 and TRBJ1-5): EPEVTQTPSHQVTQMGQEVILRCVPISNHLYFYWYRQILGQKVEFLVSFYNNEISEKSEIFDDQFSVERPDGSNFTLKIRSTKLEDSAMYFCASSGQQGAVVDQPQHFGDGTRLSIL.

The rearrangement links TRBV11-2 to TRBJ2-7; D uncertain. V dropped 2 bases and J dropped 1 base, with 9 bases sitting between them. The CDR3 loop spans 14 amino acids. CDR1 SGHAT and CDR2 FQNNGV come from the germline V gene. CDR3 DNA: TGTGCCAGCAGCTTAACCGTCGGATCCTACGAGCAGTACTTC. The encoded protein is CASSLTVGSYEQYF.

A note on this clone: The same CDR3 also results from other DNA sequences found in this sample. The V gene is TRBV27, the J gene TRBJ2-7, with D possibly TRBD1 on 5 matching bases. The V and J ends lost 2 bases and 0 bases respectively, with 8 bases between them. Germline V gives CDR1 MNHEY, CDR2 SMNVEV (reference sequence). This CDR3 spans 14 amino acids. CDR3 sequence reads: CASSLGAGSYEQYF. DNA of the CDR3: TGTGCCAGCAGTTTAGGGGCCGGCTCCTACGAGCAGTACTTC.

This clone was recorded a few times. CDR3 sequence: CASSPLAGVSTDTQYF. CDR3 sequence (DNA): TGTGCCAGCAGCCCCTTAGCGGGAGTCAGTACAGATACGCAGTATTTT. The rearrangement links TRBV7-8 to TRBJ2-3, with 9 bases that match TRBD2. Germline V CDR1 and CDR2: SGHVS, FQNEAQ. The V segment lost 5 bases and the J segment 3 bases; nucleotides outside the gene matches: 9. This CDR3 comprises 16 residues.

The gene calls are TRBV18 and TRBJ2-7, with 10 nucleotides matching TRBD2. V lost 5 bases, J lost 6 bases, and 4 bases stayed unmatched. The germline V gene has CDR1 KGHSH and CDR2 LQKENI. The CDR3 spans 13 residues. The DNA of the CDR3 is TGTGCCAGCTCAAGCGGGAGGGCCGCCGAGCAGTACTTC. This translates into CASSSGRAAEQYF.